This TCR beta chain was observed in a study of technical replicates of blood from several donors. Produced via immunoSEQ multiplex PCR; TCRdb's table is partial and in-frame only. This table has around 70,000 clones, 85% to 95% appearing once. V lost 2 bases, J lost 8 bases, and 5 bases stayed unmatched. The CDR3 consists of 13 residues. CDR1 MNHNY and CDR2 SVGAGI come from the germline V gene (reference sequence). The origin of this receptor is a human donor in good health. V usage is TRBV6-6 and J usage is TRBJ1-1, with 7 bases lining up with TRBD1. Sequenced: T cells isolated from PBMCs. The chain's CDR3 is CASSYVGDREAFF. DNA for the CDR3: TGTGCCAGCAGTTACGTGGGGGACAGAGAAGCTTTCTTT.